This T cell receptor (beta chain) appears in the sequencing data of a study of blood T cell repertoires in COVID-19. On the study more broadly: The study drew acute and convalescent COVID-19 samples from the United States, Italy and Spain. T cells, B-cell-depleted T cells, or PBMCs supplied cDNA or gDNA.

Authors' methods: Amplification of reference gene primers was used by the study to estimate nucleated cell counts. Here immunoSEQ multiplex PCR was the method, and the copy in TCRdb shows in-frame clones only, minus some. V and J calls and clone size follow that table, whereas D and trimming were derived from the DNA. The table shows 60,000 to 75,000 clones, with about 90% occurring only once. Germline loops: CDR1 SNHLY, CDR2 FYNNEI. Trimming shortened V by 10 bases and J by 3 bases, and 13 bases separated the two germline ends. This CDR3 region has 13 residues. The TCR sequence derives from a human donor in a cohort sampled during active COVID-19. Material for sequencing was peripheral blood. The rearrangement links TRBV2 to TRBJ1-3; D ambiguous. The CDR3 loop is CAIPGVGGNTIYF. The CDR3, as DNA: TGTGCCATTCCAGGTGTAGGTGGAAACACCATATATTTT.